This T cell receptor beta chain comes out of a study of radiotherapy plus CTLA-4 blockade in lung cancer. Points from the study as a whole: TCR clones of tumor origin grew in blood after radiotherapy plus ipilimumab.

Clones were sequenced by immunoSEQ multiplex PCR, and TCRdb holds only the in-frame ones, with some missing. The sample has around 86,000 clones, under 85% seen once; the top ten hold 0.75% to 0.95%. A remark on this clone: Its target is unknown.

This CDR3 spans 11 amino acids. V was cut by 3 bases and J by 10 bases, with 12 bases left in between. From germline, CDR1 is SQVTM and CDR2 ANQGSEA. The chain combines TRBV29-1 with TRBJ1-1, with a weak D call TRBD1 (6 bases). This TCR derives from a human donor with non-small cell lung cancer who had stable disease on radiotherapy plus ipilimumab. The sequencing here drew on peripheral blood, taken from a patient treated with radiotherapy plus ipilimumab. The CDR3 sequence: CSVETGGGAFF. In DNA form, the CDR3 reads TGCAGCGTTGAGACAGGTGGGGGAGCTTTCTTT. Full variable domain (rest looked up from reference TRBV29-1 and TRBJ1-1): SAVISQKPSRDICQRGTSLTIQCQVDSQVTMMFWYRQQPGQSLTLIATANQGSEATYESGFVIDKFPISRPNLTFSTLTVSNMSPEDSSIYLCSVETGGGAFFGQGTRLTVV.